This T cell receptor beta chain was recovered during a study of CD8 T cells in ankylosing spondylitis. Points from the study as a whole: The authors found the disease-linked clones to be CD8+ and relatively rare in peripheral blood.

Regarding this clonotype: Antigen specificity is unknown. One end of the junction is discordant with germline, which a read error may explain.

TCRdb recomputed calls from the 5' RACE reads with MiXCR, one row per CDR3 protein. The table has 200,000 to 250,000 distinct CDR3 sequences, roughly a tenth seen once. From germline, CDR1 is SGHVS and CDR2 FQNEAQ. This CDR3 comprises 17 residues. This sequence was found in a male donor with ankylosing spondylitis or in good health (not recorded which). The sequencing sample was made of blood, either unsorted or a sorted T cell fraction (not recorded which). This rearrangement joins TRBV7-8 to TRBJ1-4, with 10 bases fitting TRBD1. This CDR3 reads CASSLVGQGLANGKLFF. The CDR3 DNA follows: TGTGCCAGCAGCTTAGTGGGACAGGGGTTGGCTAATGGAAAACTGTTTTTT.